A single sample gave rise to the 19 T cell receptor beta chains below, sequenced in a study of graft-versus-host responses after intestinal transplantation. Data came from immunoSEQ multiplex PCR; TCRdb stores just in-frame clones and leaves some out. The sample lists roughly 130,000 clones, 80% to 95% seen once, with about 0.18% in the top ten. What these receptors recognize is not known. This specimen consisted of unstimulated CD4+ T cells sorted from spleen or lymph node cells, obtained before intestinal transplant. The source of these receptors is a human donor who received an intestinal transplant.

The chain carries TRBV7-2 and TRBJ2-1; 7 bases align to TRBD1. Per germline, CDR1 SGHTA and CDR2 FQGNSA. V was clipped by 5 bases and J by 2 bases; unmatched bases: 6. The CDR3 extends over 15 amino acids. This CDR3 reads CASSLRQGPYNEQFF. CDR3 coding DNA: TGTGCCAGCAGCCTTCGACAGGGACCCTACAATGAGCAGTTCTTC.

A note on this clone: A junction boundary mismatches the germline segment, possibly from a read error. The sample has other DNA sequences that encode this CDR3 too. The V and J genes are TRBV7-9 and TRBJ1-1; D is unresolved. CDR1 SEHNR and CDR2 FQNEAQ come from the germline V gene (reference sequence). CDR3 length: 13 residues. The CDR3 here is CASSPRQNTEAFF. The CDR3 coding sequence is TGTGCTAGCAGCCCCAGACAGAACACTGAAGCTTTCTTT.

This clone occurred once. The gene calls are TRBV12-5 and TRBJ1-5; D gene unclear. Trimming took 0 bases from V and 2 from J, leaving 8 bases between them. Germline V lookup: CDR1 LGHNT, CDR2 FRNRAP. The CDR3 is 15 amino acids. The CDR3: CASGLVRSCNQPQHF. DNA for the CDR3: TGTGCTAGTGGTTTGGTACGCAGTTGCAATCAGCCCCAGCATTTT. Variable domain in full (rest from reference TRBV12-5 and TRBJ1-5): DARVTQTPRHKVTEMGQEVTMRCQPILGHNTVFWYRQTMMQGLELLAYFRNRAPLDDSGMPKDRFSAEMPDATLATLKIQPSEPRDSAVYFCASGLVRSCNQPQHFGDGTRLSIL.

The chain recombines TRBV14 with TRBJ2-2, with 7 bases that match TRBD1. Trimming at V came to 4 bases and at J to 7 bases, leaving 6 bases not matched to a gene. Germline CDR1 is SGHDN and CDR2 is FVKESK. The CDR3 runs to 14 residues. CDR3 loop: CASSPNHRGGELFF. CDR3 in DNA: TGTGCCAGCAGCCCAAACCACAGGGGCGGGGAGCTGTTTTTT.

The V and J genes are TRBV6-6 and TRBJ1-5; 8 bases line up with TRBD1. Germline V gene data show CDR1 as MNHNY and CDR2 as SVGAGI (reference sequence). J lost 5 bases, V lost 6 bases, and 6 bases had no gene match. This CDR3 is 14 amino acids long. The CDR3 DNA follows: TGTGCCAGCAGCCAGGACAGGGCGGATCAGCCCCAGCATTTT. Translating it yields CASSQDRADQPQHF.

The chain joins TRBV5-1 to TRBJ2-5; no firm D call. V dropped 10 bases and J dropped 1 base, with 23 bases sitting between them. The CDR3 length is 16 residues. Germline CDR1 is SGHRS and CDR2 is YFSETQ. This chain's CDR3 is CAGKPGIVAAQETQYF. CDR3 DNA sequence: TGCGCCGGGAAACCTGGGATAGTGGCGGCCCAAGAGACCCAGTACTTC.

This clone was detected once. The chain combines TRBV11-2 with TRBJ2-7; D assignment may be TRBD1 or TRBD2 (5 bases each). CDR1 SGHAT and CDR2 FQNNGV come from the germline V gene. The CDR3 covers 14 residues. V lost 6 bases, J lost 0 bases, and 12 bases lay in between. CDR3 protein: CASRAGTSSYEQYF. CDR3 coding DNA: TGTGCCAGCAGGGCCGGGACCAGCTCCTACGAGCAGTACTTC.

This rearrangement joins TRBV27 to TRBJ2-5; D ambiguous. The DNA end lines up better with TRBJ2-7; the J call may be wrong. Germline assignment: CDR1 MNHEY and CDR2 SMNVEV (reference sequence). The CDR3 length is 15 residues. The CDR3 is CASSLSYGFPYEQYF. CDR3 bases: TGTGCCAGCAGTTTATCCTACGGGTTCCCCTACGAGCAGTACTTC.

The V gene is TRBV25-1, the J gene TRBJ1-1, with D unclear. Trimming shortened V by 1 base and J by 1 base, and 7 bases separated the two germline ends. This CDR3 is 14 amino acids long. Germline CDR1 reads MGHDK; CDR2 reads SYGVNS. CDR3 coding DNA: TGTGCCAGCAGTGAATCCCCGGGGAACACTGAAGCTTTCTTT. This sequence encodes CASSESPGNTEAFF. The whole variable domain, remainder taken from reference TRBV25-1 and TRBJ1-1, is EADIYQTPRYLVIGTGKKITLECSQTMGHDKMYWYQQDPGMELHLIHYSYGVNSTEKGDLSSESTVSRIRTEHFPLTLESARPSHTSQYLCASSESPGNTEAFFGQGTRLTVV.

The J gene is TRBJ2-2, the V gene TRBV4-1; D remains unclear. CDR1 and CDR2 (germline): MGHRA, YSYEKL. This CDR3 is built from 14 residues. V was cut by 4 bases and J by 5 bases, with 11 bases left in between. In DNA form, the CDR3 reads TGCGCCAGCAGCCTCGAGTCAACAACCGGGGAGCTGTTTTTT. Its translation: CASSLESTTGELFF.

The rearrangement links TRBV28 to TRBJ2-1; perhaps TRBD1 as D (6 bases). V lost 8 bases to trimming and J lost 4 bases, with 15 bases between them. Looked up from germline, CDR1 is MDHEN and CDR2 is SYDVKM. This CDR3 contains 14 residues. The CDR3 DNA sequence: TGTGCCAGCCTCTCCTTGGGGGCGTACAATGAGCAGTTCTTC. Its protein product is CASLSLGAYNEQFF. Full variable domain (missing parts from reference TRBV28 and TRBJ2-1): DVKVTQSSRYLVKRTGEKVFLECVQDMDHENMFWYRQDPGLGLRLIYFSYDVKMKEKGDIPEGYSVSREKKERFSLILESASTNQTSMYLCASLSLGAYNEQFFGPGTRLTVL.

V and J are TRBV25-1 and TRBJ2-7; D may be TRBD2 (5 bases). The ends were cut back, 6 bases at V and 0 bases at J, with 6 bases in the middle. CDR1 MGHDK and CDR2 SYGVNS come from the germline V gene. There are 12 residues in the CDR3. The DNA of the CDR3 is TGTGCCAGCAGCGGGAACTCCTACGAGCAGTACTTC. Translation gives CASSGNSYEQYF.

This clone was seen once. This chain connects TRBV25-1 to TRBJ2-1; D call uncertain. The V gene lost 2 bases and the J gene lost 7 bases, with 9 bases spanning the gap. The CDR3 totals 13 residues. Germline CDR1 is MGHDK and CDR2 is SYGVNS. The CDR3 nucleotides read TGTGCCAGCAGTGAAAGCCCTATTAATGAGCAGTTCTTC. Its protein product is CASSESPINEQFF.

J is TRBJ1-5 and V is TRBV6-5; the D is unclear. The V gene's germline CDR1 is MNHEY and CDR2 SVGAGI. The CDR3 totals 12 residues. The germline V and J ends were trimmed by 8 bases and 13 bases, with 18 bases remaining between them. CDR3 DNA sequence: TGTGCCAGCGGGCACCCTGAACTTACTCAGCATTTT. Protein: CASGHPELTQHF.

V is TRBV10-3 and J is TRBJ2-6; 10 bases agree with TRBD1. Germline CDR1 ENHRY, CDR2 SYGVKD. The V and J ends lost 8 bases and 0 bases, in that order; junction bases with no gene match: 4. The CDR3 is 16 amino acids. The CDR3 sequence is CAISTGGNSGANVLTF. The CDR3 DNA reads as TGTGCCATCTCGACAGGGGGCAACTCTGGGGCCAACGTCCTGACTTTC.

The genes are TRBV30 and TRBJ2-3; D unclear. Looked up from germline, CDR1 is GTSNPN and CDR2 is SVGIG (reference sequence). This CDR3 has 13 amino acids. V was pared by 0 bases and J by 2 bases, with 6 bases between. CDR3 region: CAWSVTSTDTQYF. The CDR3 coding sequence is TGTGCCTGGAGTGTAACTTCCACAGATACGCAGTATTTT.

Here the CDR3 reads CASRSDGNTGELFF. In nucleotides, the CDR3 is TGCGCCAGCAGGTCGGACGGGAACACCGGGGAGCTGTTTTTT. The V and J genes are TRBV5-1 and TRBJ2-2; no firm D call. Germline V gene data show CDR1 as SGHRS and CDR2 as YFSETQ. CDR3 size: 14 residues. The V and J ends lost 5 bases and 1 base respectively, with 9 bases between them.

This rearrangement joins TRBV15 to TRBJ2-7; D may match TRBD1 or TRBD2 (5 bases each). Germline V gene data show CDR1 as LNHNV and CDR2 as YYDKDF (reference sequence). Trimming left V 0 bases short and J 3 bases short, with 12 bases between. The CDR3 runs to 15 residues. For the CDR3, the DNA is TGTGCCACCAGCAGAGAGGGTGGGACCCGCTACGAGCAGTACTTC. Its translation is CATSREGGTRYEQYF. Combining the CDR3 with reference TRBV15 and TRBJ2-7 gives the whole variable domain DAMVIQNPRYQVTQFGKPVTLSCSQTLNHNVMYWYQQKSSQAPKLLFHYYDKDFNNEADTPDNFQSRRPNTSFCFLDIRSPGLGDTAMYLCATSREGGTRYEQYFGPGTRLTVT.

This clone was recorded once. This chain connects TRBV5-1 to TRBJ2-7, with TRBD2 matching over 11 bases. This CDR3 comprises 16 residues. Germline lookup yields CDR1 SGHRS and CDR2 YFSETQ. V was pared by 0 bases and J by 5 bases, with 7 bases of the junction left unmatched. The CDR3 sequence: CASSLGLAGLLDEQYF. In DNA, the CDR3 is TGCGCCAGCAGCTTGGGACTAGCGGGACTCCTGGACGAGCAGTACTTC.